The 15 T cell receptor beta chains listed next were all sequenced from one sample in a study of T cell changes during pregnancy in multiple sclerosis. Clones were sequenced by immunoSEQ multiplex PCR, and TCRdb holds only the in-frame ones, with some missing. The sample comprises tens of thousands of clones, roughly 89% of which are singletons, and 0.55% to 0.85% rests with the top ten. The sequencing here drew on peripheral blood, taken in the third trimester of pregnancy. Every receptor here comes from a female donor in good health, enrolled as a control in a pregnancy study.

This chain joins TRBV6-1 and TRBJ2-1; 12 nucleotides align to TRBD2. Trimming at V came to 4 bases and at J to 7 bases, leaving 5 bases not matched to a gene. Germline-derived CDR1 and CDR2 are MNHNS and SASEGT. The CDR3 runs to 15 residues. CDR3 nucleotides: TGTGCCAGCAGTGGACTAGCGGGAGAACGAAATGAGCAGTTCTTC. It is translated as CASSGLAGERNEQFF.

J is TRBJ2-5 and V is TRBV4-2; 10 nucleotides match TRBD2. The CDR3 extends over 18 amino acids. CDR1 LGHNA and CDR2 YNFKEQ come from the germline V gene. The V and J ends lost 2 bases and 5 bases, in that order; junction bases with no gene match: 14. The CDR3 DNA reads TGTGCCAGCAGCCAAAGGGGGCATGTACTAGCGGGGAGGGAGACCCAGTACTTC. Translation: CASSQRGHVLAGRETQYF.

The chain carries TRBV7-2 and TRBJ2-2, with TRBD1 identical over 7 bases. Germline V lookup: CDR1 SGHTA, CDR2 FQGNSA. After removal of 3 bases from V and 4 bases from J, the junction contained 2 bases not matched to a gene. The CDR3 has 14 amino acids. The CDR3: CASSFNRGTGELFF. Written as DNA, the CDR3 is TGTGCCAGCAGCTTTAACAGGGGCACCGGGGAGCTGTTTTTT.

The V gene is TRBV4-1, the J gene TRBJ2-5; 8 positions agree with TRBD2. The CDR3 runs to 16 residues. Germline V CDR1 and CDR2: MGHRA, YSYEKL. The V segment lost 6 bases and the J segment 2 bases; nucleotides outside the gene matches: 11. CDR3 protein: CASSPTGGPRQETQYF. The DNA for the CDR3 is TGCGCCAGCAGTCCGACGGGGGGGCCTCGGCAAGAGACCCAGTACTTC.

This clone has just one count. This chain links TRBV4-3 with TRBJ1-2; weak D call: TRBD1 (6 bases). V lost 0 bases, J lost 5 bases, and 22 bases lay in between. CDR3 length equals 18 residues. Germline assignment: CDR1 LGHNA and CDR2 YSLEER. The CDR3 protein is CASSQEGSRGSVRYGYTF. The CDR3 coding sequence is TGCGCCAGCAGCCAAGAGGGGAGCAGGGGAAGTGTACGGTATGGCTACACCTTC.

The chain has TRBV14 and TRBJ1-1; 8 bases fit TRBD1. The J segment lost 10 bases and the V segment lost 4 bases, leaving 11 bases of the junction unmatched. In germline, CDR1 is SGHDN, CDR2 FVKESK. The CDR3 loop spans 14 amino acids. The CDR3 spells CASSLRQGPGVAFF. The CDR3 DNA reads as TGTGCCAGCAGCCTCCGACAGGGGCCGGGGGTAGCTTTCTTT.

V usage is TRBV19 and J usage is TRBJ1-5, with D perhaps TRBD1 (5 bases). The V end lost 7 bases, the J end lost 7 bases, and 14 bases lay between the germline ends. Germline loops: CDR1 LNHDA, CDR2 SQIVND (reference sequence). The CDR3 has 13 residues. This CDR3 reads CASTIRGYQPQHF. CDR3 in DNA: TGTGCCAGTACAATTAGGGGCTACCAGCCCCAGCATTTT.

The chain is built from TRBV10-3 and TRBJ1-1, with a tentative D call TRBD1 (5 bases). The germline gives CDR1 ENHRY, CDR2 SYGVKD. The CDR3 loop spans 13 amino acids. V gave up 6 bases and J gave up 5 bases, with 13 bases separating them. In nucleotides, the CDR3 is TGTGCCATCAGAAGCGGGGGGGGGACTGAAGCTTTCTTT. Residues: CAIRSGGGTEAFF.

CDR3 loop: CASSLEGEETQYF. Here the CDR3 DNA reads TGCGCCAGCAGCTTGGAGGGGGAGGAGACCCAGTACTTC. This chain uses TRBV5-1 with TRBJ2-5, with a tentative D call TRBD1 (6 bases). Trimming removed 0 bases at V and 5 bases at J, with 8 bases between. The germline V gene has CDR1 SGHRS and CDR2 YFSETQ. The CDR3 contains 13 residues.

The chain carries TRBV10-3 and TRBJ2-1; 14 bases are a match to TRBD2. CDR1 is ENHRY, CDR2 SYGVKD, per germline. CDR3 length equals 20 residues. V was clipped by 3 bases and J by 1 base; unmatched bases: 11. The CDR3 reads CAISDLLTSGGAKSYNEQFF. The CDR3 nucleotides are TGTGCCATCAGTGACTTACTGACTAGCGGGGGGGCCAAATCCTACAATGAGCAGTTCTTC.

This clone has a single count. The genes are TRBV5-8 and TRBJ2-7; 8 bases line up with TRBD1. Trimming at V came to 1 base and at J to 4 bases, leaving 10 bases not matched to a gene. There are 16 residues in the CDR3. Germline CDR1 is SGHTS and CDR2 is YDEGEE. The chain's CDR3 is CASSLSRGPLFYEQYF. In DNA, the CDR3 is TGTGCCAGCAGCTTGTCCAGGGGGCCTTTATTTTACGAGCAGTACTTC.

This clone came up a few times. The chain is built from TRBV6-4 and TRBJ2-1; 7 nucleotides align to TRBD2. Losses at the gene ends were 2 bases for V and 2 bases for J; bases not matched to a gene: 6. CDR3 length equals 16 residues. CDR1 MRHNA and CDR2 SNTAGT come from the germline V gene. The CDR3 nucleotides are TGTGCCAGCAGTGACAATGGTGGGGGGGCCTACAATGAGCAGTTCTTC. It translates to CASSDNGGGAYNEQFF.

This chain joins TRBV2 and TRBJ2-7; 7 positions match TRBD2. Germline CDR1 SNHLY, CDR2 FYNNEI. Trimming cost V 7 bases and J 4 bases; bases outside gene matches: 7. This CDR3 contains 13 residues. DNA of the CDR3: TGTGCCAGCACGGGGGGAGGAGGATACGAGCAGTACTTC. Encoded protein: CASTGGGGYEQYF.

This chain joins TRBV2 and TRBJ1-3; D call uncertain. The CDR3 sequence is 15 residues long. Germline CDR1 SNHLY, CDR2 FYNNEI. The V end lost 6 bases, the J end lost 0 bases, and 12 bases lay between the germline ends. The CDR3 DNA sequence: TGTGCCAGCAGATGGGCCCCGAACTCTGGAAACACCATATATTTT. It codes for CASRWAPNSGNTIYF.

This clone was picked up a small number of times. This chain connects TRBV11-3 to TRBJ2-3, with 10 bases matching TRBD1. With 6 bases clipped from V and 1 base from J, the junction kept 1 base outside the gene matches. Germline loops: CDR1 SGHNT, CDR2 YENEEA. This CDR3 contains 14 residues. The CDR3 loop reads CASRGQGRTDTQYF. The CDR3 DNA is TGTGCCAGCAGGGGACAGGGGCGCACAGATACGCAGTATTTT.